These 30 T cell receptor beta chains originate from one sample sequenced in a study of CD8+ T cells in alopecia areata. Sequencing used cDNA as its template, made by extracting RNA and reverse transcribing it. Clones were read by immunoSEQ multiplex PCR, and TCRdb kept only the in-frame ones, dropping some. The sample lists 80,000 or so clones, around 61% occurring once. Treatment in this sample: oral pan-JAK inhibitor, 5-10 mg twice daily. The material sequenced was CD8+ T cells sorted from blood, taken at week 24, from a patient treated with tofacitinib. All receptors come from a human donor with alopecia areata.

Only one count was recorded for this clone. The CDR3 loop reads CAAYGGHNGYTF. The CDR3, as DNA: TGTGCCGCCTACGGGGGACATAATGGCTACACCTTC. The rearrangement uses TRBV10-3 and TRBJ1-2, with D perhaps matching TRBD1 (6 bases). Between the trimmed V and J ends, which lost 11 bases and 6 bases, there was a span of 16 bases. Germline V gene sequence: CDR1 ENHRY, CDR2 SYGVKD. The CDR3 contains 12 residues.

Relative to its sample, this clone is large. This chain joins TRBV15 and TRBJ2-3; 7 bases are shared with TRBD1. V lost 0 bases and J lost 1; bases outside the gene matches: 4. The CDR3 is made up of 16 amino acids. Germline CDR1 and CDR2: LNHNV and YYDKDF (reference sequence). The CDR3 spells CATSRDAQGGTDTQYF. The CDR3 region has the DNA TGTGCCACCAGCAGAGATGCCCAGGGGGGCACAGATACGCAGTATTTT.

The gene calls are TRBV4-1 and TRBJ2-2, with TRBD1 matching 10 bases. V lost 2 bases and J lost 4; bases outside the gene matches: 4. In germline, CDR1 is MGHRA, CDR2 YSYEKL. This CDR3 comprises 16 residues. CDR3 protein: CASSQRGTGATGELFF. The CDR3 region has the DNA TGCGCCAGCAGCCAAAGGGGGACAGGGGCCACCGGGGAGCTGTTTTTT.

This clone has a handful of counts. CDR3 amino acids: CASSQQSYEQYF. CDR3 nucleotides: TGTGCCAGCAGCCAACAGAGCTACGAGCAGTACTTC. The rearrangement joins TRBV6-6 to TRBJ2-7, with D hard to call. Germline loops: CDR1 MNHNY, CDR2 SVGAGI (reference sequence). There are 12 residues in the CDR3. Trimming removed 6 bases from V and 3 bases from J, with 9 bases in between.

The rearrangement links TRBV9 to TRBJ1-1; no reliable D call. The V end was cut by 3 bases, the J end by 5 bases, with 11 bases between. Germline lookup yields CDR1 SGDLS and CDR2 YYNGEE. This CDR3 has 13 residues. The CDR3 DNA reads TGTGCCAGCAGCGCTGAGGGAGGGACTGAAGCTTTCTTT. Translating it yields CASSAEGGTEAFF.

The rearrangement links TRBV7-2 to TRBJ2-5; 7 nucleotides align to TRBD2. The CDR3 extends over 15 amino acids. Germline V lookup: CDR1 SGHTA, CDR2 FQGNSA. V lost 1 base and J lost 5; bases outside the gene matches: 7. This chain's CDR3 is CASSLGDYSAETQYF. As DNA, the CDR3 is TGTGCCAGCAGCTTAGGGGACTATTCAGCTGAGACCCAGTACTTC.

This sequence joins TRBV9 and TRBJ2-1; 7 positions match TRBD2. This CDR3 is built from 12 residues. V gave up 2 bases and J gave up 7 bases; unmatched junction bases: 0. CDR1 and CDR2 (germline): SGDLS, YYNGEE. CDR3 region: CASSVGRNEQFF. The CDR3 region has the DNA TGTGCCAGCAGCGTCGGGAGGAATGAGCAGTTCTTC.

V usage is TRBV30 and J usage is TRBJ2-1; 8 nucleotides line up with TRBD2. Per the germline V gene, CDR1 is GTSNPN and CDR2 is SVGIG (reference sequence). The CDR3 spans 14 residues. V gave up 2 bases and J gave up 6 bases; unmatched junction bases: 6. CDR3 sequence: CAWSIGAGGNEQFF. CDR3 DNA sequence: TGTGCCTGGAGTATTGGGGCGGGAGGCAATGAGCAGTTCTTC. Filled out from reference TRBV30 and TRBJ2-1, the complete variable domain reads SQTIHQWPATLVQPVGSPLSLECTVEGTSNPNLYWYRQAAGRGLQLLFYSVGIGQISSEVPQNLSASRPQDRQFILSSKKLLLSDSGFYLCAWSIGAGGNEQFFGPGTRLTVL.

This sequence joins TRBV2 and TRBJ2-5; D ambiguous. The CDR3 length is 12 residues. V lost 7 bases to trimming and J lost 2 bases, with 8 bases between them. Germline CDR1 SNHLY, CDR2 FYNNEI. For the CDR3, the DNA is TGTGCCAGCAACGATATTCAAGAGACCCAGTACTTC. This sequence encodes CASNDIQETQYF.

The rearrangement uses TRBV4-3 and TRBJ2-7; 7 nucleotides agree with TRBD1. The CDR3 runs to 16 residues. The V gene's germline CDR1 is LGHNA and CDR2 YSLEER. Unmatched junction bases numbered 11, after V lost 1 base and J lost 5 bases. The CDR3 reads CASSQAGRQGPNEQYF. CDR3 sequence (DNA): TGCGCCAGCAGCCAAGCGGGGAGACAGGGACCCAACGAGCAGTACTTC.

The chain recombines TRBV18 with TRBJ1-2; D perhaps matches TRBD1 (5 bases). CDR1 KGHSH and CDR2 LQKENI come from the germline V gene. The CDR3 spans 12 residues. V was shortened by 1 base and J by 12 bases, with 12 bases between the two germline ends. CDR3 sequence: CASSPQKTDHTF. The CDR3 DNA follows: TGTGCCAGCTCACCACAGAAGACAGACCACACCTTC.

This clone was counted only a few times. This chain joins TRBV9 and TRBJ1-2; D unresolved. Germline assignment: CDR1 SGDLS and CDR2 YYNGEE. V was trimmed by 3 bases and J by 5 bases, leaving 11 bases between them. The CDR3 is made up of 13 amino acids. CDR3 DNA sequence: TGTGCCAGCAGCGGTTTCAGTTATTATGGCTACACCTTC. It encodes CASSGFSYYGYTF.

In this sample, this clone turned up a few times. The chain is built from TRBV28 and TRBJ2-3; D is uncertain. Germline-derived CDR1 and CDR2 are MDHEN and SYDVKM. This CDR3 region has 13 residues. Trimming shortened V by 6 bases and J by 0 bases, and 7 bases separated the two germline ends. The CDR3 loop is CASSHISTDTQYF. CDR3 in DNA: TGTGCCAGCAGCCACATCAGCACAGATACGCAGTATTTT.

This chain connects TRBV19 to TRBJ2-7, with D perhaps given as TRBD1 or TRBD2 (5 bases each). Germline lookup yields CDR1 LNHDA and CDR2 SQIVND (reference sequence). V lost 5 bases to trimming and J lost 0 bases, with 14 bases between them. CDR3 length equals 15 residues. The CDR3 nucleotides are TGTGCCAGTAGTCTCCGGGACGGATCCTCCTACGAGCAGTACTTC. This sequence encodes CASSLRDGSSYEQYF.

The chain combines TRBV25-1 with TRBJ1-2, with a weak D call TRBD1 (5 bases). The CDR3 runs to 12 residues. Between the trimmed V and J ends, which lost 6 bases and 8 bases, there was a span of 13 bases. CDR1 and CDR2 (germline): MGHDK, SYGVNS. The CDR3 here is CASSVLGDGYTF. The CDR3 DNA reads as TGTGCCAGCAGCGTACTCGGGGACGGCTACACCTTC.

The genes are TRBV27 and TRBJ2-1, with a possible D match to TRBD1 (6 bases). Germline lookup yields CDR1 MNHEY and CDR2 SMNVEV (reference sequence). V was shortened by 7 bases and J by 7 bases, with 23 bases between the two germline ends. CDR3 length: 16 residues. The chain's CDR3 is CASMNRALSYENEQFF. The DNA for the CDR3 is TGTGCCAGCATGAACAGGGCATTATCGTATGAAAATGAGCAGTTCTTC.

V and J are TRBV30 and TRBJ2-1; D is unresolved. Trimming cost V 2 bases and J 2 bases, with 7 bases left between them. Germline loops: CDR1 GTSNPN, CDR2 SVGIG (reference sequence). The CDR3 runs 13 residues. The CDR3: CAWSLSPYNEQFF. The CDR3 region has the DNA TGTGCCTGGAGTCTCTCGCCCTACAATGAGCAGTTCTTC.

V gene TRBV7-9 combines with J gene TRBJ1-1; D is unresolved. Germline V gives CDR1 SEHNR, CDR2 FQNEAQ (reference sequence). The CDR3 is 13 amino acids. With 4 bases removed from V and 4 bases from J, the gap between germline ends came to 10 bases. The CDR3 coding sequence is TGTGCCAGCAGCTCGCCAGAGGGCACTGAAGCTTTCTTT. Translating it yields CASSSPEGTEAFF.

The chain is built from TRBV5-6 and TRBJ2-1; the match to TRBD2 covers 8 bases. The CDR3 is 18 residues long. Germline V CDR1 and CDR2: SGHDT, YYEEEE. V trimming: 0 bases; J trimming: 2 bases; junction bases outside the gene matches: 10. Here the CDR3 reads CASSLVDGRELTYNEQFF. The CDR3 nucleotides read TGTGCCAGCAGCTTGGTCGACGGGAGGGAATTAACCTACAATGAGCAGTTCTTC.

The chain is built from TRBV19 and TRBJ2-2; D ambiguous. From germline, CDR1 is LNHDA and CDR2 SQIVND (reference sequence). The V end was cut by 3 bases, the J end by 0 bases, with 8 bases between. The CDR3 runs to 15 residues. The CDR3 loop reads CASSITGSNTGELFF. CDR3 bases: TGTGCCAGTAGTATTACCGGGTCGAACACCGGGGAGCTGTTTTTT.

Only a few counts were recorded for this clone. This chain uses TRBV13 with TRBJ1-1; 8 bases fit TRBD1. This CDR3 spans 17 amino acids. The V gene's germline CDR1 is PRHDT and CDR2 FYEKMQ (reference sequence). The ends lost 5 bases at V and 3 bases at J; junction bases unmatched: 14. The CDR3: CASSPLSPGGWDTEAFF. CDR3 in DNA: TGTGCCAGCAGCCCCTTATCGCCAGGGGGCTGGGACACTGAAGCTTTCTTT.

The V gene is TRBV15, the J gene TRBJ1-5, with D perhaps matching TRBD1 (5 bases). CDR3 size: 16 residues. V was clipped by 1 base and J by 4 bases, with 14 bases between them. Looked up from germline, CDR1 is LNHNV and CDR2 is YYDKDF (reference sequence). CDR3 sequence reads: CATSRGRQGSNQPQHF. The CDR3 DNA follows: TGTGCCACCAGCAGAGGGCGGCAGGGTAGTAATCAGCCCCAGCATTTT.

The rearrangement links TRBV10-3 to TRBJ2-5; D not certain. Trimming removed 10 bases at V and 5 bases at J, with 20 bases between. Germline V gene sequence: CDR1 ENHRY, CDR2 SYGVKD. This CDR3 comprises 14 residues. Written as DNA, the CDR3 is TGTGCCACCGCCTCGACCGGCCCTTGGGAGACCCAGTACTTC. It is translated as CATASTGPWETQYF.

The chain carries TRBV29-1 and TRBJ2-7; TRBD1 matches at 9 bases. The CDR3 is 13 residues long. V was pared by 5 bases and J by 3 bases, with 5 bases of the junction left unmatched. The germline V gene has CDR1 SQVTM and CDR2 ANQGSEA. The CDR3 loop is CSVSPTGGYEQYF. The CDR3 coding sequence is TGCAGCGTTTCGCCGACAGGGGGCTACGAGCAGTACTTC.

The V and J genes are TRBV4-1 and TRBJ2-7; 14 bases fit TRBD2. CDR1 and CDR2 from the germline V gene are MGHRA and YSYEKL. J was trimmed by 6 bases and V by 2 bases; bases with no gene match: 3. The CDR3 totals 15 residues. The CDR3 here is CASSQQTSGRVEQYF. CDR3 coding DNA: TGCGCCAGCAGCCAACAGACTAGCGGGAGGGTCGAGCAGTACTTC.

The chain is built from TRBV4-3 and TRBJ2-3; no clear D gene. The CDR3 is 15 amino acids. V was pared by 0 bases and J by 0 bases, with 7 bases between. From germline, CDR1 is LGHNA and CDR2 YSLEER. The chain's CDR3 is CASSQDTVSTDTQYF. The CDR3 nucleotides read TGCGCCAGCAGCCAAGATACGGTTAGCACAGATACGCAGTATTTT.

The chain employs TRBV5-1 and TRBJ2-7; 15 positions agree with TRBD2. The junction had 13 bases not matched to a gene; V was cut back by 4 bases and J by 5 bases. Germline V gene lookup returns CDR1 SGHRS and CDR2 YFSETQ. CDR3 length equals 18 residues. CDR3 sequence: CASSGGLAGGGFFHEQYF. CDR3 nucleotide sequence: TGCGCCAGCAGCGGGGGACTAGCGGGAGGAGGTTTCTTCCACGAGCAGTACTTC. The variable domain in full, with the rest retrieved from reference TRBV5-1 and TRBJ2-7, is KAGVTQTPRYLIKTRGQQVTLSCSPISGHRSVSWYQQTPGQGLQFLFEYFSETQRNKGNFPGRFSGRQFSNSRSEMNVSTLELGDSALYLCASSGGLAGGGFFHEQYFGPGTRLTVT.

The V gene is TRBV7-9, the J gene TRBJ2-7; maybe TRBD2 (5 bases). CDR1 SEHNR and CDR2 FQNEAQ come from the germline V gene (reference sequence). This CDR3 is 11 amino acids long. V was trimmed by 8 bases and J by 0 bases, leaving 5 bases between them. CDR3 nucleotide sequence: TGTGCCAGCGGGAGCTCCTACGAGCAGTACTTC. Its translation is CASGSSYEQYF.

The chain links TRBV5-1 to TRBJ2-5, with 8 bases matching TRBD1. The CDR3 is made up of 17 amino acids. CDR1 and CDR2 from the germline V gene are SGHRS and YFSETQ. Losses at the gene ends were 0 bases for V and 5 bases for J; bases not matched to a gene: 12. The DNA for the CDR3 is TGCGCCAGCAGCTTGGAAGTTCTGACAGGGGAATGGGAGACCCAGTACTTC. Encoded protein: CASSLEVLTGEWETQYF.

This chain uses TRBV11-2 with TRBJ2-1, with D unresolved. Trimming took 2 bases from V and 6 from J, leaving 8 bases between them. Germline V CDR1 and CDR2: SGHAT, FQNNGV. This CDR3 has 13 amino acids. The CDR3 spells CASSLFSRNEQFF. The CDR3 nucleotides read TGTGCCAGCAGCTTATTCTCGCGCAATGAGCAGTTCTTC.